The rows below give T cell receptor beta chains drawn from one sample of a study of T cells after somatic rescue of genetic block. The repertoire was sequenced with immunoSEQ multiplex PCR; TCRdb's copy has only in-frame clones and lacks some. The sample contains tens of thousands of clones, approximately 90% of which appear only once. Sequenced material: peripheral blood mononuclear cells (PBMCs). The receptors here all came from a woman under 30. Both conserved end residues are part of each CDR3. A D gene is named only where the DNA matches it firmly. The size entry is marked missing in some rows and otherwise reads once, few, many or a size class.

d_call j_call clone_size v_call cdr3_nt cdr3_aa
. TRBJ1-1 . TRBV5-4 TGTGCCAGCAGCGCGAGAGGGAACACTGAAGCTTTCTTT CASSARGNTEAFF
. TRBJ2-1 . TRBV11-2 TGTGCCAGCAGCCCAAATAGCGGATTCCCCTACAATGAGCAGTTCTTC CASSPNSGFPYNEQFF
. TRBJ2-7 . TRBV5-6 TGTGCCAGCGGCCCCGGAGGACTGGCCTACGAGCAGTACTTC CASGPGGLAYEQYF
TRBD1 TRBJ1-5 . TRBV6-1 TGTGCCAGCAGTGAAGTACCGGGACAGGGAGGGCAGCCCCAGCATTTT CASSEVPGQGGQPQHF
. TRBJ1-1 few TRBV14 TGTGCCAGCAGCCAAGATACAGGTGGAATGAACACTGAAGCTTTCTTT CASSQDTGGMNTEAFF
. TRBJ1-3 once TRBV27 TGTGCCAGCAGCCCTCAGGGCGACTCTGGAAACACCATATATTTT CASSPQGDSGNTIYF
. TRBJ2-7 once TRBV7-3 TGTGCCAGCAGCTTAGCAGGCTCTGCCTACGAGCAGTACTTC CASSLAGSAYEQYF
TRBD1 TRBJ1-4 . TRBV6-5 TGTGCCAGCAGTTACTCGGGGACAGGTGGACCAAAACTGTTTTTT CASSYSGTGGPKLFF
. TRBJ2-3 once TRBV11-1 TGTGCCAGCAGCATCGAACAGGGTCCAGATACGCAGTATTTT CASSIEQGPDTQYF
. TRBJ1-2 . TRBV29-1 TGCAGCGTCTACGCTGAGGGCGGCTACACCTTC CSVYAEGGYTF
. TRBJ1-4 . TRBV5-1 TGCGCCAGCAGCTTACAGGTCCACCCTAATGAAAAACTGTTTTTT CASSLQVHPNEKLFF
. TRBJ2-3 . TRBV7-6 TGTGCCAGCAGCAGCGGTCCGACCCGGGGCGATACGCAGTATTTT CASSSGPTRGDTQYF
. TRBJ1-1 . TRBV28 TGTGCCAGCAGTTCAGCCCCCAGGTCGGCTGAAGCTTTCTTT CASSSAPRSAEAFF
TRBD2 TRBJ2-3 . TRBV27 TGTGCCAGCAGTCCGGGGGGAGATACGCAGTATTTT CASSPGGDTQYF
. TRBJ2-4 once TRBV30 TGTGCCTGGAGTCACGATGGCAAAAACATTCAGTACTTC CAWSHDGKNIQYF
. TRBJ1-3 once TRBV6-5 TGTGCCAGCGGCTCTTCTGGAAACACCATATATTTT CASGSSGNTIYF
. TRBJ2-7 . TRBV15 TGTGCCACCAGCAGAGACGGGATAGCGCGGGAGCAGTACTTC CATSRDGIAREQYF
TRBD1 TRBJ2-7 . TRBV19 TGTGCCAGTAGTATAGTTGGACAGGGCTCCTACGAGCAGTACTTC CASSIVGQGSYEQYF
. TRBJ1-3 . TRBV2 TGTGCCAGCGCTGCCACTGGAAACACCATATATTTT CASAATGNTIYF
. TRBJ1-4 . TRBV5-5 TGTGCCAGCAGCTTGGAGGCCGGATTGGATGAAAAACTGTTTTTT CASSLEAGLDEKLFF
. TRBJ1-2 . TRBV7-2 TGTGCCAGCAGCTTAGCAGGCCCCTATGGCTACACCTTC CASSLAGPYGYTF
TRBD1 TRBJ2-5 . TRBV19 TGTGCCAGTAGTATCTTGACAGGGGGCGTACCCGAGACCCAGTACTTC CASSILTGGVPETQYF